The rows below give T cell receptor beta chains drawn from one sample of a study of memory CD8 T cells in hepatitis C reinfection. The assay was immunoSEQ multiplex PCR, and TCRdb's table has in-frame clones only and misses some. The table shows approximately 52,000 clones, with around 92% occurring only once. The sequencing sample was made of naive CD8+ T cells sorted from blood. These receptors were collected from a man aged 18 to 30 with hepatitis C virus infection. The CDR3 runs from the conserved cysteine through the conserved F or W. D genes are given only for firm matches. Clone sizes are given selectively: once, few, many, or a class where the clone is expanded.

>NA|TRBD1|TRBV7-9|TRBJ1-1
TGTGCCAGCAGCTTAGGGGGGACAGGGGAGACTGAAGCTTTCTTT
CASSLGGTGETEAFF
>NA|TRBD1|TRBV4-1|TRBJ2-7
TGCGCCAGCAGCCTCGGGACAGGCCCCTACGAGCAGTACTTC
CASSLGTGPYEQYF
>few|NA|TRBV30|TRBJ1-4
TGTGCCTGGAGGTTGGGGGGGGAACTGTTTTTT
CAWRLGGELFF
>NA|NA|TRBV14|TRBJ2-3
TGTGCCAGCAGCCAAGCTGAGTTGGATACGCAGTATTTT
CASSQAELDTQYF
>NA|TRBD1|TRBV9|TRBJ1-6
TGTGCCAGCAGTTTCGGGACAGGGCGTTCACCCCTCCACTTT
CASSFGTGRSPLHF
>NA|TRBD2|TRBV4-1|TRBJ2-1
TGCGCCAGCAGCCAAGGGCTTCAACTAGCGGGGGGGGCCCGGTTCTTC
CASSQGLQLAGGARFF
>NA|TRBD1|TRBV13|TRBJ2-7
TGTGCCAGCAGCTGGCCGGGACAGGGCTACGAGCAGTACTTC
CASSWPGQGYEQYF
>NA|TRBD1|TRBV7-9|TRBJ1-5
TGTGCCAGCAGCCTCGGACAGGCCCATAGCAATCAGCCCCAGCATTTT
CASSLGQAHSNQPQHF
>NA|NA|TRBV5-1|TRBJ2-2
TGCGCCAGCAGCTTGAATCGCGACACCTCGAACACCGGGGAGCTGTTTTTT
CASSLNRDTSNTGELFF
>NA|TRBD1|TRBV10-3|TRBJ1-5
TGTGCCATCAGTGAGACAGGGGCCCAGCCCCAGCATTTT
CAISETGAQPQHF
>NA|NA|TRBV6-5|TRBJ2-7
TGTGCCAGCAGTTACTCTGTCGGGAGTGTCGACGAGCAGTACTTC
CASSYSVGSVDEQYF
>NA|NA|TRBV28|TRBJ1-1
TGTGCCAGCAGTTTGTCGCCAGGGCAGAACACTGAAGCTTTCTTT
CASSLSPGQNTEAFF
>NA|NA|TRBV15|TRBJ2-3
TGTGCCACCAGCAGATACGGGAGTGTCGCAGATACGCAGTATTTT
CATSRYGSVADTQYF
>NA|NA|TRBV29-1|TRBJ2-3
TGCAGCGTTGTAGGCGAGACAGCTGACACAGATACGCAGTATTTT
CSVVGETADTDTQYF
>NA|NA|TRBV7-8|TRBJ1-2
TGTGCCAGCAGCTTAGGTGGGGGCTCGGGCTACACCTTC
CASSLGGGSGYTF
>once|NA|TRBV14|TRBJ2-5
TGTGCCAGCAGCTCCGGGACTTGGGAGACCCAGTACTTC
CASSSGTWETQYF
>few|NA|TRBV6-5|TRBJ1-1
TGTGCCAGCAGTTACTCTTATGGCGAGGAGGCTTTCTTT
CASSYSYGEEAFF
>NA|TRBD2|TRBV4-2|TRBJ2-2
TGTGCCAGCAGCCAAAGGGGCCTAGCGGGAACGAACACCGGGGAGCTGTTTTTT
CASSQRGLAGTNTGELFF
>NA|TRBD2|TRBV11-2|TRBJ2-5
TGTGCCAGCAGCGCCGGGGGGACTAGCGGGAGAATCGAGGAGACCCAGTACTTC
CASSAGGTSGRIEETQYF
>NA|TRBD1|TRBV29-1|TRBJ2-7
TGCAGCGTTCTGACAGGGGGTTCCTACGAGCAGTACTTC
CSVLTGGSYEQYF
>NA|TRBD2|TRBV30|TRBJ2-3
TGTGCCTGGAGTGTCGAAGGGGCGGGGGAAGATACGCAGTATTTT
CAWSVEGAGEDTQYF
>NA|NA|TRBV6-1|TRBJ1-2
TGTGCCAGCAGTGGGTTCCCAGGAGGGTATGGCTACACCTTC
CASSGFPGGYGYTF
>few|NA|TRBV4-1|TRBJ1-3
TGCGCCAGCAGCCAAGACGCCGAGAGTGACTCTGGAAACACCATATATTTT
CASSQDAESDSGNTIYF
>NA|TRBD1|TRBV7-9|TRBJ2-5
TGTGCCAGCAGCCCTGGACAGGGGTACGAGACCCAGTACTTC
CASSPGQGYETQYF
>NA|NA|TRBV27|TRBJ2-3
TGTGCCAGCAGTTCGAATTCGGGACTCACAGATACGCAGTATTTT
CASSSNSGLTDTQYF
>NA|NA|TRBV23-1|TRBJ1-5
TGCGCCAGCAGTCAATCGTGGGCAGGGCGCAATCAGCCCCAGCATTTT
CASSQSWAGRNQPQHF
>NA|TRBD2|TRBV5-4|TRBJ2-1
TGTGCCAGCAGCGCAGCCAGCGGGACCTACAATGAGCAGTTCTTC
CASSAASGTYNEQFF
>NA|TRBD1|TRBV9|TRBJ1-5
TGTGCCAGCAGCGTTGGAGGGGGCCCTAGTCAGCCCCAGCATTTT
CASSVGGGPSQPQHF
>NA|NA|TRBV19|TRBJ2-1
TGTGCCAGTAGTTTTGACAGCAATGAGCAGTTCTTC
CASSFDSNEQFF
>once|TRBD1|TRBV23-1|TRBJ1-4
TGCGCCAGCAGTCAATCGCGACAGGGTCTCTTCAATGAAAAACTGTTTTTT
CASSQSRQGLFNEKLFF
>NA|TRBD2|TRBV19|TRBJ2-1
TGTGCCAGTAGTATAGAGGGGGGGGAAGCCGGAGGGCAGTTCTTC
CASSIEGGEAGGQFF
>once|NA|TRBV7-9|TRBJ2-7
TGTGCCAGCACTAAATCGGAGGGAGCCTACGAGCAGTACTTC
CASTKSEGAYEQYF
>NA|NA|TRBV10-2|TRBJ2-3
TGCGCCAGCGAGACTTCGGATACGCAGTATTTT
CASETSDTQYF
>NA|NA|TRBV10-2|TRBJ1-4
TGCGCCAGCAGTACAGGGAATAGGGAAAAACTGTTTTTT
CASSTGNREKLFF
>NA|TRBD1|TRBV29-1|TRBJ2-2
TGCAGCGTTGACCCTGGACAGGCCACCACCGGGGAGCTGTTTTTT
CSVDPGQATTGELFF
>NA|NA|TRBV9|TRBJ1-2
TGTGCCAGCAGCTCTAGCCTATGGGATGGCTACACCTTC
CASSSSLWDGYTF
>NA|TRBD2|TRBV27|TRBJ2-5
TGTGCCAGCAGTTGGCGGGGGGAGGAGGAGACCCAGTACTTC
CASSWRGEEETQYF
>once|NA|TRBV19|TRBJ1-1
TGTGCCAGTAGTCCCCGGGCAGGGTCTTACACTGAAGCTTTCTTT
CASSPRAGSYTEAFF
>NA|NA|TRBV28|TRBJ1-5
TGTGCCAGCAGGGCAGGGCCCTTATGGCAGCCCCAGCATTTT
CASRAGPLWQPQHF
>NA|TRBD2|TRBV9|TRBJ2-3
TGTGCCAGCAGAGGACTAGCCACAGATACGCAGTATTTT
CASRGLATDTQYF
>NA|NA|TRBV7-2|TRBJ2-7
TGTGCCAGCAGCTTAGGGTGGGGGGCCTACGAGCAGTACTTC
CASSLGWGAYEQYF